A single TCR beta chain is shown here with its context. Source study methods: Estimates of nucleated cell counts were drawn from the amplification of reference gene primers. Assay: immunoSEQ multiplex PCR; the TCRdb copy retains only in-frame clones and omits some. The V and J calls and clone size come from that table; D and trimming were worked out from the DNA. The sample lists 250,000 to 300,000 clones, approximately 89% occurring once. These data originate in a study of blood T cell repertoires in COVID-19. Unmatched junction bases numbered 12, after V lost 8 bases and J lost 5 bases. The germline V gene has CDR1 MNHEY and CDR2 SVGAGI. This CDR3 has 15 amino acids.

The specimen sequenced was peripheral blood. The chain links TRBV6-5 to TRBJ2-3; 8 bases fit TRBD2. This TCR was recovered from a woman aged 25 to 39 with COVID-19, enrolled during active disease. DNA for the CDR3: TGTGCCAGCCGAGCGGGAGATTTGGGCGGAGATACGCAGTATTTT. Encoded protein: CASRAGDLGGDTQYF.